These 10 T cell receptor beta chains originate from one sample sequenced in a study of blood T cell repertoires in COVID-19. Repertoires were generated with immunoSEQ multiplex PCR, while TCRdb's copy carries only in-frame clones and drops some. The repertoire holds about 120,000 clones, with around 89% as singletons. What was sequenced was peripheral blood. The receptor set was obtained from a man aged 45-65 years with acute or convalescent COVID-19.

This chain links TRBV27 with TRBJ2-3, with 9 bases matching TRBD1. Germline CDR1 and CDR2: MNHEY and SMNVEV (reference sequence). CDR3 length equals 14 residues. J was trimmed by 1 base and V by 8 bases; bases with no gene match: 4. CDR3 nucleotide sequence: TGTGCCAGCCTGGACAGGGGAGGCACAGATACGCAGTATTTT. It is translated as CASLDRGGTDTQYF.

The CDR3 nucleotides are TGTGCCAGCAGCTCCGGACAGGGAGAGAACACTGAAGCTTTCTTT. This codes for CASSSGQGENTEAFF. This rearrangement joins TRBV7-8 to TRBJ1-1; 8 nucleotides line up with TRBD1. The V gene end was trimmed by 4 bases and the J gene end by 1 base; junction bases not matched to a gene: 5. The CDR3 has 15 residues. In germline, CDR1 is SGHVS, CDR2 FQNEAQ.

The chain is built from TRBV30 and TRBJ2-1, with D possibly matching TRBD1 (5 bases). CDR3 length: 15 amino acids. Trimming cost V 2 bases and J 6 bases, with 17 bases left between them. CDR1 and CDR2 from the germline V gene are GTSNPN and SVGIG (reference sequence). CDR3 in amino acids: CAWSRTNDRRNEQFF. The CDR3 DNA reads as TGTGCCTGGAGTAGAACCAACGACAGACGCAATGAGCAGTTCTTC.

V is TRBV4-3 and J is TRBJ1-1; 8 bases fit TRBD1. CDR1 LGHNA and CDR2 YSLEER come from the germline V gene. V gave up 2 bases and J gave up 2 bases; unmatched junction bases: 4. The CDR3 is 15 residues long. CDR3 region: CASSQKQGGNTEAFF. The CDR3 DNA sequence: TGCGCCAGCAGCCAAAAACAGGGGGGCAACACTGAAGCTTTCTTT.

V gene TRBV23-1 combines with J gene TRBJ2-7; D remains ambiguous. TRBV23-1 is filed as an ORF, its function uncertain. The CDR3 has 15 residues. V lost 1 base, J lost 3 bases, and 13 bases lay in between. DNA of the CDR3: TGCGCCAGCAGTCAATACGCGGAACAAAGCTACGAGCAGTACTTC. Its translation: CASSQYAEQSYEQYF.

The chain employs TRBV7-2 and TRBJ2-3; 7 bases line up with TRBD2. Germline assignment: CDR1 SGHTA and CDR2 FQGNSA. This CDR3 contains 13 residues. With 2 bases clipped from V and 8 bases from J, the junction kept 4 bases outside the gene matches. The CDR3 DNA reads TGTGCCAGCAGCTTAAACGGCGGGAGTACGCAGTATTTT. This sequence encodes CASSLNGGSTQYF.

The chain is built from TRBV6-2 or TRBV6-3 and TRBJ2-7; D perhaps matches TRBD2 (6 bases). The CDR3 is made up of 15 amino acids. Per the germline V gene, CDR1 is MNHEY and CDR2 is SVGEGT. The germline V and J ends were trimmed by 5 bases and 3 bases, with 17 bases remaining between them. This chain's CDR3 is CASSTIREALYEQYF. DNA of the CDR3: TGTGCCAGCAGTACTATCAGGGAGGCACTCTACGAGCAGTACTTC.

V usage is TRBV5-4 and J usage is TRBJ2-7; 9 nucleotides align to TRBD2. The CDR3 consists of 16 residues. Germline V gene sequence: CDR1 SGHNT, CDR2 YYREEE (reference sequence). The V segment lost 0 bases and the J segment 4 bases; nucleotides outside the gene matches: 8. The CDR3 nucleotides are TGTGCCAGCAGCTTGGGTGAGGGCGGGAGGGGTTACGAGCAGTACTTC. As protein: CASSLGEGGRGYEQYF.

The V call is TRBV19, the J call TRBJ2-7; D perhaps matches TRBD2 (6 bases). CDR1 is LNHDA and CDR2 is SQIVND in the germline V gene (reference sequence). This CDR3 is built from 15 residues. V lost 4 bases and J 2 bases, leaving 15 bases between the germline ends. This CDR3 is CASSNPRGEAYEQYF. Written as DNA, the CDR3 is TGTGCCAGTAGTAACCCGAGAGGGGAGGCCTACGAGCAGTACTTC. Together with reference TRBV19 and TRBJ2-7, the CDR3 gives the full variable domain: DGGITQSPKYLFRKEGQNVTLSCEQNLNHDAMYWYRQDPGQGLRLIYYSQIVNDFQKGDIAEGYSVSREKKESFPLTVTSAQKNPTAFYLCASSNPRGEAYEQYFGPGTRLTVT.

This CDR3 is CSVEYPGGNQPQHF. CDR3 nucleotide sequence: TGCAGCGTTGAATACCCGGGAGGCAATCAGCCCCAGCATTTT. The V call is TRBV29-1, the J call TRBJ1-5; D not resolved. The V gene lost 2 bases and the J gene lost 2 bases, with 10 bases spanning the gap. The CDR3 runs to 14 residues. Germline loops: CDR1 SQVTM, CDR2 ANQGSEA.